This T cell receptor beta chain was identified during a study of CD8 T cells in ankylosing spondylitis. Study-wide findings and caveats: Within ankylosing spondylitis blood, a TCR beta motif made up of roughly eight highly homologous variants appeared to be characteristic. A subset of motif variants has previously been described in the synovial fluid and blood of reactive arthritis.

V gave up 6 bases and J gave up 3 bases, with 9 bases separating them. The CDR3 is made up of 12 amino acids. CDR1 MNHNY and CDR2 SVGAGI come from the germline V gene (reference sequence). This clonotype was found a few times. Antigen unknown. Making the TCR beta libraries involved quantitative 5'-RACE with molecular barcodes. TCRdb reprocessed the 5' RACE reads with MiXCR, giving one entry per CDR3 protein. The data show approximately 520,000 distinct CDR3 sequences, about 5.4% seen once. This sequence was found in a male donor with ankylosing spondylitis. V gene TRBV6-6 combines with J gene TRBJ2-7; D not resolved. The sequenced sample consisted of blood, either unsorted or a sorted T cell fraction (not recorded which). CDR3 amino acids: CASRPANYEQYF. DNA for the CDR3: TGTGCCAGCAGGCCGGCGAACTACGAGCAGTACTTC.